This TCR beta chain comes out of a study of CD8+ T cells in alopecia areata. Overall study findings and caveats: Scalp sequencing captures resident alphabeta T cells of normal skin too. Compared with mice, patients displayed less clear TCR sharing, possibly for HLA-related reasons.

CD4+ and CD8+ T cells were sorted from PBMCs stained for CD3, CD4 and CD8. RNA extraction and reverse transcription yielded cDNA as sequencing template. The repertoire was sequenced with immunoSEQ multiplex PCR; TCRdb's copy has only in-frame clones and lacks some. The table has around 190,000 clones, roughly three fifths seen once. Note on this clone: Its antigen is still unknown.

The CDR3 length is 15 residues. V lost 3 bases to trimming and J lost 4 bases, with 13 bases between them. Looked up from germline, CDR1 is SGHNT and CDR2 is YYREEE (reference sequence). The sequencing input was CD8+ T cells sorted from blood. The chain links TRBV5-4 to TRBJ2-2; D remains unclear. This receptor was obtained from a human donor in good health. Here the CDR3 DNA reads TGTGCCAGCAGCTCCGGGCCCCTAGGCACCGGGGAGCTGTTTTTT. Translation: CASSSGPLGTGELFF.